This T cell receptor (beta chain) comes out of a study of cytomegalovirus exposure and HLA in healthy donors. Both 60 Vbeta primers and 13 Jbeta primers went into the PCR. Some clones are missing from TCRdb's copy, which holds only in-frame ones; the method was immunoSEQ multiplex PCR. The ten most abundant clones cover 1.3% to 1.5% of a sample with approximately 82,000 clones. Study-wide results and limits: Segments of the TCR beta V type were, in most cases, productive about 90% or about 30% of the time in an earlier analysis.

The germline V gene encodes CDR1 LGHNA and CDR2 YSLEER. There are 15 residues in the CDR3. As concerns this clone: Its antigen is as yet unknown. One junction end disagrees with the germline gene, perhaps due to a read error.

At the time of sampling, donors were nominally healthy, though unrecorded immune exposures were likely. V and J are TRBV4-3 and TRBJ2-2, with D tentatively TRBD2 (6 bases). The source of this sequence is a woman aged 55-70 years in good health and CMV-seronegative. The sequenced sample consisted of PBMCs. The CDR3 DNA sequence: TGCGTCAGCAGCCCCGGGACTTTGAACACCGGGGAGCTGTTTTTT. Its translation: CVSSPGTLNTGELFF.